The 32 T cell receptor beta chains presented below share a single source sample, sequenced in a study of blood T cell repertoires in COVID-19. Sequenced by immunoSEQ multiplex PCR; TCRdb stores in-frame clones only, minus some. The sample holds 250,000 to 300,000 clones, approximately 85% seen once. What was sequenced was PBMCs or T cells enriched from blood (not recorded which). The receptors shown here come from a woman aged 25-40 years who had recovered from COVID-19.

This chain connects TRBV6-5 to TRBJ2-7; 10 bases line up with TRBD1. V lost 6 bases and J lost 3; bases outside the gene matches: 8. The CDR3 loop spans 15 amino acids. Germline V lookup: CDR1 MNHEY, CDR2 SVGAGI. The CDR3 is CASRLGQGGHYEQYF. Written as DNA, the CDR3 is TGTGCCAGCAGACTCGGACAGGGGGGTCACTACGAGCAGTACTTC.

The chain is built from TRBV10-3 and TRBJ2-5; weak D call: TRBD1 (5 bases). V was clipped by 0 bases and J by 0 bases, with 14 bases between them. Per germline, CDR1 ENHRY and CDR2 SYGVKD. The CDR3 length is 17 residues. The CDR3: CAISESKTATYQETQYF. CDR3 sequence (DNA): TGTGCCATCAGTGAGTCGAAGACAGCTACCTACCAAGAGACCCAGTACTTC.

The chain joins TRBV9 to TRBJ2-3; tentative D call: TRBD2 (5 bases). This CDR3 is built from 13 residues. Between the trimmed V and J ends, which lost 4 bases and 3 bases, there was a span of 9 bases. In germline, CDR1 is SGDLS, CDR2 YYNGEE. The CDR3 is CASSTSLTDTQYF. In DNA form, the CDR3 reads TGTGCCAGCAGCACTAGTTTAACAGATACGCAGTATTTT.

The gene calls are TRBV5-4 and TRBJ2-7, with 7 nucleotides matching TRBD1. With 2 bases clipped from V and 4 bases from J, the junction kept 21 bases outside the gene matches. Germline lookup yields CDR1 SGHNT and CDR2 YYREEE (reference sequence). This CDR3 spans 19 amino acids. The CDR3 coding sequence is TGTGCCAGCAGCTTACTACCGGGACAGATAGATTTTAGGAATTACGAGCAGTACTTC. Translated, it gives CASSLLPGQIDFRNYEQYF.

This chain connects TRBV19 to TRBJ1-5; the match to TRBD1 covers 8 bases. With 4 bases clipped from V and 5 bases from J, the junction kept 10 bases outside the gene matches. Germline V gene data show CDR1 as LNHDA and CDR2 as SQIVND (reference sequence). The CDR3 contains 16 residues. As DNA, the CDR3 is TGTGCCAGTAGTACGGCGACAGGGGTATTGGATCAGCCCCAGCATTTT. Translation gives CASSTATGVLDQPQHF.

This chain joins TRBV6-2 or TRBV6-3 and TRBJ2-7, with 7 bases matching TRBD1. With V trimmed by 0 bases and J by 3 bases, 5 bases remained unmatched. Germline assignment: CDR1 MNHEY and CDR2 SVGEGT. The CDR3 is 15 residues long. CDR3 sequence: CASSYSWTGRYEQYF. The CDR3 DNA sequence: TGTGCCAGCAGTTACTCTTGGACAGGCCGCTACGAGCAGTACTTC.

The CDR3 is CASSEGAGRGNTIYF. The CDR3 coding sequence is TGTGCCAGCAGCGAGGGTGCCGGGAGAGGAAACACCATATATTTT. The V gene is TRBV3-1 (or the pseudogene TRBV3-2), the J gene TRBJ1-3; no clear D gene. The germline gives CDR1 LGHDT, CDR2 YNNKEL (reference sequence). The CDR3 runs 15 residues. V lost 5 bases and J 4 bases, leaving 15 bases between the germline ends.

This chain links TRBV7-2 with TRBJ2-3, with 9 bases lining up with TRBD2. Trimming removed 5 bases from V and 0 bases from J; junction bases left unmatched: 6. The CDR3 runs to 16 residues. Germline V gives CDR1 SGHTA, CDR2 FQGNSA. The CDR3 DNA reads TGTGCCAGCAGCCCCCTTAGCGGGGGAAGCACAGATACGCAGTATTTT. Translating it yields CASSPLSGGSTDTQYF.

The chain couples TRBV5-1 to TRBJ2-5; TRBD1 aligns across 8 bases. The CDR3 consists of 14 residues. Germline V gene sequence: CDR1 SGHRS, CDR2 YFSETQ. V lost 4 bases and J lost 1; bases outside the gene matches: 3. The CDR3: CASSQGQGQETQYF. The CDR3 DNA sequence: TGCGCCAGCAGCCAAGGACAGGGCCAAGAGACCCAGTACTTC.

This clone was picked up a small number of times. This chain joins TRBV5-1 and TRBJ2-2, with D perhaps TRBD2 (5 bases). Germline V gene data show CDR1 as SGHRS and CDR2 as YFSETQ. V lost 6 bases and J lost 6, with 15 bases in between. This CDR3 has 14 residues. The CDR3 loop is CASKERYRAGELFF. The CDR3 region has the DNA TGCGCCAGCAAGGAGCGGTATAGGGCCGGGGAGCTGTTTTTT.

This clone has just one count. This CDR3 is missing its conserved last phenylalanine or tryptophan, likely due to a read error. The DNA is omitted, as the CDR3 cannot be located on it reliably, and the CDR3 follows TCRdb's listing. This chain links TRBV10-3 with TRBJ1-2. The CDR3 comprises 13 residues, both ends counted. Germline loops: CDR1 ENHRY, CDR2 SYGVKD. CDR3: CAISEESWARLSL.

V is TRBV7-2 and J is TRBJ1-5; D is unresolved. The CDR3 spans 14 residues. Trimming removed 2 bases from V and 5 bases from J, with 10 bases in between. The germline gives CDR1 SGHTA, CDR2 FQGNSA. CDR3 in DNA: TGTGCCAGCAGCTTAAACCACCAGTATCAGCCCCAGCATTTT. Amino acids: CASSLNHQYQPQHF.

The chain employs TRBV4-3 and TRBJ2-3; D gene uncertain. The V end lost 0 bases, the J end lost 2 bases, and 6 bases lay between the germline ends. This CDR3 comprises 14 residues. The germline CDR1 and CDR2 sequences are LGHNA and YSLEER. In DNA, the CDR3 is TGCGCCAGCAGCCAAGAGTGGCACACAGATACGCAGTATTTT. This codes for CASSQEWHTDTQYF.

The V gene is TRBV6-9, the J gene TRBJ2-7; TRBD2 might be the D (8 bases). The germline gives CDR1 MNHGY, CDR2 SVAAGI. The CDR3 is 19 amino acids. Trimming took 4 bases from V and 6 from J, leaving 31 bases between them. The CDR3 sequence: CASSSTSTGSVLRGGEQYF. The CDR3 DNA reads TGTGCCAGCAGTTCCACTTCGACAGGGTCCGTGCTCCGGGGGGGCGAGCAGTACTTC.

V usage is TRBV14 and J usage is TRBJ2-1, with 10 bases that match TRBD2. Germline V gives CDR1 SGHDN, CDR2 FVKESK. V lost 4 bases, J lost 2 bases, and 11 bases stayed unmatched. This CDR3 contains 18 residues. The CDR3 protein is CASSPLAPAGGPYNEQFF. The CDR3 coding sequence is TGTGCCAGCAGCCCTCTTGCCCCAGCGGGGGGGCCCTACAATGAGCAGTTCTTC.

The V gene is TRBV2, the J gene TRBJ1-1, with D unresolved. Between the trimmed V and J ends, which lost 5 bases and 0 bases, there was a span of 16 bases. Germline V lookup: CDR1 SNHLY, CDR2 FYNNEI. The CDR3 sequence is 16 residues long. In DNA, the CDR3 is TGTGCCAGCAGTACAATGACTAGGGCCTTGAACACTGAAGCTTTCTTT. It yields the protein CASSTMTRALNTEAFF.

V gene TRBV5-6 combines with J gene TRBJ2-7; 9 bases are a match to TRBD1. Trimming at V came to 4 bases and at J to 3 bases, leaving 11 bases not matched to a gene. The CDR3 totals 16 residues. Germline CDR1 SGHDT, CDR2 YYEEEE. The CDR3 loop reads CASSQGQGSGYYEQYF. The CDR3 region has the DNA TGTGCCAGCAGCCAGGGACAGGGCAGCGGCTACTACGAGCAGTACTTC.

This clone was seen more than once but under ten times. V gene TRBV4-2 combines with J gene TRBJ1-2; D remains unclear. This CDR3 has 16 amino acids. Trimming removed 0 bases at V and 0 bases at J, with 11 bases between. Per germline, CDR1 LGHNA and CDR2 YNFKEQ. The CDR3 nucleotides are TGTGCCAGCAGCCAAGATCCGGGTATTTCTAACTATGGCTACACCTTC. Translation gives CASSQDPGISNYGYTF.

This clone came up once. This sequence joins TRBV12-3 or TRBV12-4 and TRBJ1-1; 7 nucleotides align to TRBD1. The length of the CDR3 is 13 residues. Germline trimming cut 1 base from V and 4 bases from J; bases unmatched to any gene: 0. Here the CDR3 reads CASSLGTGTEAFF. As DNA, the CDR3 is TGTGCCAGCAGTTTAGGGACAGGCACTGAAGCTTTCTTT.

The chain is built from TRBV29-1 and TRBJ1-1; no definite D call. V gave up 5 bases and J gave up 4 bases, with 11 bases separating them. Germline values: CDR1 SQVTM, CDR2 ANQGSEA. The CDR3 is 12 amino acids. In DNA form, the CDR3 reads TGCAGCGTTTTGCGATCCCTCACTGAAGCTTTCTTT. Its protein is CSVLRSLTEAFF.

The chain recombines TRBV11-3 with TRBJ2-7; 9 bases map to TRBD1. The junction had 8 bases not matched to a gene; V was cut back by 3 bases and J by 2 bases. Per germline, CDR1 SGHNT and CDR2 YENEEA. This CDR3 has 16 residues. The CDR3 reads CASSFAPGQGPYEQYF. DNA for the CDR3: TGTGCCAGCAGCTTCGCCCCGGGACAGGGACCCTACGAGCAGTACTTC. Supplemented by reference TRBV11-3 and TRBJ2-7, the full variable domain reads EAGVVQSPRYKIIEKKQPVAFWCNPISGHNTLYWYLQNLGQGPELLIRYENEEAVDDSQLPKDRFSAERLKGVDSTLKIQPAELGDSAVYLCASSFAPGQGPYEQYFGPGTRLTVT.

In this sample, this clone turned up a few times. This chain uses TRBV5-1 with TRBJ1-3; D might be TRBD1 (5 bases). The V gene lost 3 bases and the J gene lost 1 base, with 23 bases spanning the gap. The CDR3 covers 19 residues. Germline V gives CDR1 SGHRS, CDR2 YFSETQ. CDR3 DNA: TGCGCCAGCAGCTCGGGTCAAACGGTGGGGCCATTTTCTGGAAACACCATATATTTT. It codes for CASSSGQTVGPFSGNTIYF.

V is TRBV30 and J is TRBJ1-1; D unclear. The CDR3 sequence is 19 residues long. Germline V gene sequence: CDR1 GTSNPN, CDR2 SVGIG (reference sequence). The germline V and J ends were trimmed by 4 bases and 8 bases, with 35 bases remaining between them. CDR3 protein: CAWILGLGQALEGLTEAFF. The CDR3 bases are TGTGCCTGGATTCTTGGCCTCGGGCAAGCTTTAGAAGGACTGACCGAAGCTTTCTTT.

The chain has TRBV27 and TRBJ2-1; TRBD2 matches at 13 bases. The CDR3 is 16 amino acids. Germline CDR1 is MNHEY and CDR2 is SMNVEV (reference sequence). J lost 12 bases, V lost 6 bases, and 14 bases had no gene match. CDR3 region: CASSPILAGGRLRQFF. CDR3 nucleotides: TGTGCCAGCAGCCCTATACTAGCGGGAGGGCGTTTGCGGCAGTTCTTC.

This clone turned up a few times. The J gene is TRBJ1-5, the V gene TRBV2, with D possibly TRBD1 on 6 matching bases. This CDR3 contains 13 residues. Germline V gives CDR1 SNHLY, CDR2 FYNNEI. V was cut by 8 bases and J by 2 bases, with 10 bases left in between. The CDR3 region has the DNA TGTGCCAGCCGGACAGAGGGCAATCAGCCCCAGCATTTT. Protein: CASRTEGNQPQHF.

This chain links TRBV5-4 with TRBJ2-1; 9 bases map to TRBD1. V was clipped by 1 base and J by 6 bases; unmatched bases: 5. The CDR3 loop spans 15 amino acids. The V gene's germline CDR1 is SGHNT and CDR2 YYREEE (reference sequence). The CDR3: CASSLRQGGVNEQFF. The CDR3 bases are TGTGCCAGCAGCTTGCGACAGGGGGGGGTCAATGAGCAGTTCTTC. Filled out from reference TRBV5-4 and TRBJ2-1, the complete variable domain reads ETGVTQSPTHLIKTRGQQVTLRCSSQSGHNTVSWYQQALGQGPQFIFQYYREEENGRGNFPPRFSGLQFPNYSSELNVNALELDDSALYLCASSLRQGGVNEQFFGPGTRLTVL.

The rearrangement links TRBV11-3 to TRBJ1-6; 10 bases are shared with TRBD1. The V and J ends lost 5 bases and 4 bases, in that order; junction bases with no gene match: 5. CDR1 and CDR2 from the germline V gene are SGHNT and YENEEA. The CDR3 spans 16 residues. CDR3 sequence: CASSGGGQGYNSPLHF. The DNA for the CDR3 is TGTGCCAGCAGCGGAGGGGGACAGGGGTATAATTCACCCCTCCACTTT.

The CDR3 bases are TGTGCCAGCAGCTCACTGTCGGGACAGGACAATGAGCAGTTCTTC. Translation gives CASSSLSGQDNEQFF. The chain is built from TRBV11-3 and TRBJ2-1, with 8 bases fitting TRBD1. V dropped 4 bases and J dropped 5; count of bases not matched to a gene: 7. From germline, CDR1 is SGHNT and CDR2 YENEEA. This CDR3 has 15 residues.

The gene calls are TRBV28 and TRBJ1-2; 8 bases align to TRBD1. CDR1 and CDR2 from the germline V gene are MDHEN and SYDVKM. The CDR3 totals 16 residues. V lost 5 bases to trimming and J lost 2 bases; unmatched junction nucleotides: 10. In DNA, the CDR3 is TGTGCCAGCAGTCCGGGGAGGGGACAGGCGAACTATGGCTACACCTTC. Its translation: CASSPGRGQANYGYTF.

This rearrangement joins TRBV30 to TRBJ1-2; perhaps TRBD1 as D (5 bases). The CDR3 runs to 14 residues. The germline V gene has CDR1 GTSNPN and CDR2 SVGIG (reference sequence). The V end lost 2 bases, the J end lost 3 bases, and 13 bases lay between the germline ends. CDR3 amino acids: CAWSSRTRYYGYTF. The CDR3 DNA is TGTGCCTGGAGTTCCCGGACACGCTACTATGGCTACACCTTC.

The chain employs TRBV27 and TRBJ2-2; D is uncertain. The CDR3 extends over 13 amino acids. Germline V CDR1 and CDR2: MNHEY, SMNVEV (reference sequence). With 0 bases removed from V and 7 bases from J, the gap between germline ends came to 6 bases. CDR3 DNA sequence: TGTGCCAGCAGTTTATCCCCCCTCGGGGAGCTGTTTTTT. Residues: CASSLSPLGELFF.

This sequence joins TRBV6-4 and TRBJ1-5; D is uncertain. This CDR3 contains 15 residues. The V gene lost 3 bases and the J gene lost 6 bases, with 15 bases spanning the gap. In germline, CDR1 is MRHNA, CDR2 SNTAGT. The DNA of the CDR3 is TGTGCCAGCAGTGAGATCGGGGAGTACGGTCAGCCCCAGCATTTT. It specifies CASSEIGEYGQPQHF.